The 20 T cell receptor beta chains given below trace back to one sample, sequenced in a study of control samples from healthy donors and cancer patients. Libraries were prepared by immunoSEQ multiplex PCR; TCRdb keeps only in-frame clonotypes and omits some of them. Here the sample spans tens of thousands of clones, roughly 94% being singletons. Sequenced input: blood. Source of these receptors: a man in his 60s in good health.

The chain links TRBV7-9 to TRBJ1-5; no clear D gene. The CDR3 covers 15 residues. Germline lookup yields CDR1 SEHNR and CDR2 FQNEAQ (reference sequence). V dropped 4 bases and J dropped 0 bases, with 10 bases sitting between them. CDR3 sequence reads: CASSSDRNSNQPQHF. CDR3 coding DNA: TGTGCCAGCAGCTCGGACCGAAATAGCAATCAGCCCCAGCATTTT.

This clone was seen once. The genes are TRBV10-2 and TRBJ2-7; 10 bases are shared with TRBD1. The CDR3 is 15 amino acids. The V segment lost 5 bases and the J segment 9 bases; nucleotides outside the gene matches: 13. Per germline, CDR1 WSHSY and CDR2 SAAADI. CDR3 bases: TGCGCCAGCAGTCCGGGGACAGGGGTAGGACTACGGCAGTACTTC. Its protein is CASSPGTGVGLRQYF.

The rearrangement links TRBV6-2 or TRBV6-3 to TRBJ2-2; D might be TRBD2 (5 bases). Trimming took off 2 bases at V and 4 bases at J, with 11 bases between the two ends. Germline V gene data show CDR1 as MNHEY and CDR2 as SVGEGT. The CDR3 covers 15 residues. CDR3 sequence: CASSYATRFTGELFF. The CDR3 bases are TGTGCCAGCAGTTACGCCACTAGATTCACCGGGGAGCTGTTTTTT.

Only one count was recorded for this clone. The chain uses TRBV12-3 or TRBV12-4 and TRBJ1-4, with 7 nucleotides matching TRBD1. This CDR3 is 12 amino acids long. CDR3 sequence reads: CASGGGGEKLFF. DNA of the CDR3: TGTGCTTCGGGAGGGGGCGGTGAAAAACTGTTTTTT.

This chain joins TRBV7-9 and TRBJ2-7; maybe TRBD1 (5 bases). The germline V gene has CDR1 SEHNR and CDR2 FQNEAQ (reference sequence). The CDR3 sequence is 14 residues long. Trimming cost V 4 bases and J 0 bases, with 10 bases left between them. CDR3 amino acids: CASSSQVYSYEQYF. The CDR3 DNA follows: TGTGCCAGCAGCTCACAGGTATACTCCTACGAGCAGTACTTC. The variable domain in full, with the rest retrieved from reference TRBV7-9 and TRBJ2-7, is DTGVSQNPRHKITKRGQNVTFRCDPISEHNRLYWYRQTLGQGPEFLTYFQNEAQLEKSRLLSDRFSAERPKGSFSTLEIQRTEQGDSAMYLCASSSQVYSYEQYFGPGTRLTVT.

The chain recombines TRBV3-1 (or the pseudogene TRBV3-2) with TRBJ1-2, with TRBD1 matching 8 bases. From germline, CDR1 is LGHDT and CDR2 YNNKEL (reference sequence). Trimming took 4 bases from V and 3 from J; bases not matched to a gene: 4. CDR3 size: 14 residues. In DNA, the CDR3 is TGTGCCAGCAGCCGCGGACAGGGTGACTATGGCTACACCTTC. It encodes CASSRGQGDYGYTF.

This clone has just one count. At one end, the junction sequence differs from germline, possibly due to a read error. The chain recombines TRBV27 with TRBJ2-3; TRBD2 matches at 9 bases. This CDR3 is 14 amino acids long. Per the germline V gene, CDR1 is MNHEY and CDR2 is SMNVEV (reference sequence). CDR3 bases: TGTGCCACCAGTAGCGGGAGTTCCACAGATACGCAGTATTTT. Amino acids: CATSSGSSTDTQYF.

The J gene is TRBJ1-2, the V gene TRBV6-1; no definite D call. Germline loops: CDR1 MNHNS, CDR2 SASEGT. V gave up 1 base and J gave up 6 bases, with 6 bases separating them. The CDR3 contains 12 residues. In DNA, the CDR3 is TGTGCCAGCAGTGAAGTCCTGGATGGCTACACCTTC. It yields the protein CASSEVLDGYTF.

This chain joins TRBV7-2 and TRBJ2-7, with 7 bases aligning to TRBD1. Germline loops: CDR1 SGHTA, CDR2 FQGNSA. This CDR3 has 18 residues. V shed 1 base and J 0 bases; nucleotides not matched to a gene: 12. CDR3 nucleotides: TGTGCCAGCAGCTTAGGGGGGCGGAGCAGGGGGAGCTCCTACGAGCAGTACTTC. It yields the protein CASSLGGRSRGSSYEQYF.

The DNA of the CDR3 is TGTGCCAGCAGCGTTTTTCTTGACGCGAACACCGGGGAGCTGTTTTTT. Protein sequence: CASSVFLDANTGELFF. The V gene is TRBV11-3, the J gene TRBJ2-2; D is undetermined. The germline gives CDR1 SGHNT, CDR2 YENEEA. The germline V and J ends were trimmed by 5 bases and 0 bases, with 13 bases remaining between them. The CDR3 extends over 16 amino acids.

V gene TRBV6-1 combines with J gene TRBJ1-5; unclear D gene. Germline assignment: CDR1 MNHNS and CDR2 SASEGT. The V end was cut by 4 bases, the J end by 0 bases, with 19 bases between. There are 18 residues in the CDR3. The CDR3 DNA sequence: TGTGCCAGCAGTGCCAAAGTTGGGCCGGCCATTAGCAATCAGCCCCAGCATTTT. Translation: CASSAKVGPAISNQPQHF.

The chain employs TRBV5-6 and TRBJ1-2, with a possible D match to TRBD1 (5 bases). CDR1 SGHDT and CDR2 YYEEEE come from the germline V gene. Trimming shortened V by 3 bases and J by 1 base, and 10 bases separated the two germline ends. The CDR3 totals 14 residues. The CDR3 DNA is TGTGCCAGCAGCTCAGGGCTGATTAACTATGGCTACACCTTC. Translating gives CASSSGLINYGYTF. The whole variable domain, filled in from reference TRBV5-6 and TRBJ1-2, reads DAGVTQSPTHLIKTRGQQVTLRCSPKSGHDTVSWYQQALGQGPQFIFQYYEEEERQRGNFPDRFSGHQFPNYSSELNVNALLLGDSALYLCASSSGLINYGYTFGSGTRLTVV.

This sequence joins TRBV7-9 and TRBJ1-3, with D possibly matching TRBD1 (6 bases). CDR1 is SEHNR and CDR2 is FQNEAQ in the germline V gene (reference sequence). This CDR3 contains 14 residues. The V and J ends lost 5 bases and 4 bases respectively, with 12 bases between them. DNA for the CDR3: TGTGCCAGCAGCCAAACAGGGTTGGGAAACACCATATATTTT. Translating it yields CASSQTGLGNTIYF.

This chain uses TRBV27 with TRBJ2-5; the match to TRBD2 covers 15 bases. J lost 5 bases, V lost 5 bases, and 12 bases had no gene match. CDR3 size: 18 residues. Per germline, CDR1 MNHEY and CDR2 SMNVEV (reference sequence). CDR3 residues: CASSTRTSGRDPGETQYF. The DNA for the CDR3 is TGTGCCAGCAGTACCCGGACTAGCGGGAGGGACCCCGGGGAGACCCAGTACTTC.

This clone showed up just once. The chain recombines TRBV29-1 with TRBJ2-5, with D uncertain. CDR3 size: 9 residues. Germline CDR1 reads SQVTM; CDR2 reads ANQGSEA. The CDR3 protein is CTDQETQYF. CDR3 DNA sequence: TGCACAGATCAAGAGACCCAGTACTTC.

This clone was picked up one time. The V and J genes are TRBV28 and TRBJ1-4; D remains unclear. The germline gives CDR1 MDHEN, CDR2 SYDVKM. This CDR3 comprises 12 residues. V lost 2 bases and J 12 bases, leaving 10 bases between the germline ends. The CDR3 is CASSLLDYELFF. The CDR3 DNA reads TGTGCCAGCAGTTTACTCGACTACGAACTGTTTTTT.

The chain combines TRBV19 with TRBJ1-2, with D maybe TRBD1 (5 bases). V lost 5 bases, J lost 7 bases, and 17 bases lay in between. Germline lookup yields CDR1 LNHDA and CDR2 SQIVND (reference sequence). This CDR3 has 14 amino acids. CDR3 coding DNA: TGTGCCAGTAGTCCGCCCGGGACCCTTTTTGGCTACACCTTC. Amino acid sequence: CASSPPGTLFGYTF.

This clone occurred a few times. CDR3 sequence: CASSLRGYTEAFF. The CDR3 DNA reads as TGTGCCAGCAGCCTTCGGGGATACACTGAAGCTTTCTTT. The rearrangement joins TRBV7-9 to TRBJ1-1; unclear D gene. The CDR3 runs to 13 residues. V was cut by 5 bases and J by 3 bases, with 10 bases left in between. CDR1 SEHNR and CDR2 FQNEAQ come from the germline V gene (reference sequence).

The chain uses TRBV21-1 and TRBJ1-4; TRBD1 is the table's D call, not checked against the DNA. TRBV21-1 is a documented pseudogene. The CDR3 runs 14 residues. The CDR3 DNA follows: TGTGCCAGCAGCGAAGACAGGAATAATGAAAAACTGTTTTTT. Residues: CASSEDRNNEKLFF.

The chain couples TRBV2 to TRBJ2-7, with TRBD1 matching 11 bases. V gave up 8 bases and J gave up 4 bases; unmatched junction bases: 13. The CDR3 is 16 amino acids. Germline V lookup: CDR1 SNHLY, CDR2 FYNNEI. CDR3 DNA sequence: TGTGCCAGCTTACCCAATCGGGGACAGGGGGTTTACGAGCAGTACTTC. Its translation: CASLPNRGQGVYEQYF.